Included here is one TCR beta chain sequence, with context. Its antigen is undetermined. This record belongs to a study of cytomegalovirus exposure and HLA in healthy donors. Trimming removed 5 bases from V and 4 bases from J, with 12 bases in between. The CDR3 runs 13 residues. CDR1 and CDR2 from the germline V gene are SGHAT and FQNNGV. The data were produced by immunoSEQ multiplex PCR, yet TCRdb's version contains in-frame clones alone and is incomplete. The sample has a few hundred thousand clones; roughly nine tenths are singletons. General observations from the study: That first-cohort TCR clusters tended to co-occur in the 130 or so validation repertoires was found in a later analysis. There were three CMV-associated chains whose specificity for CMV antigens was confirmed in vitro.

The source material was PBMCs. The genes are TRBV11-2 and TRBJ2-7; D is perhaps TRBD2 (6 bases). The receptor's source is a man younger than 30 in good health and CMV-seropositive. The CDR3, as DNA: TGTGCCAGCAGCCTTCACGGGAGTTACGAGCAGTACTTC. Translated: CASSLHGSYEQYF.